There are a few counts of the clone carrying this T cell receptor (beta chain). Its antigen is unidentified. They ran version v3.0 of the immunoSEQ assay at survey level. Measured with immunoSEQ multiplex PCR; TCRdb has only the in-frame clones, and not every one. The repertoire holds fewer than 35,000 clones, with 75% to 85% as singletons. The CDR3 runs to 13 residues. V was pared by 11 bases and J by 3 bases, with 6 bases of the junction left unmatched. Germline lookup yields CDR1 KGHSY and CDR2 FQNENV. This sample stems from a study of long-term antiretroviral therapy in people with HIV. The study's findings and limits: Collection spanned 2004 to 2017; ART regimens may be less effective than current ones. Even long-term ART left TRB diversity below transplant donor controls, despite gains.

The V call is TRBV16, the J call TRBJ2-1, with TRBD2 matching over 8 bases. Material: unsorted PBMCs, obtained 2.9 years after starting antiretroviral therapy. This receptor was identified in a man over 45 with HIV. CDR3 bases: TGTGCCTCGGGGGGGGCCCTCTACAATGAGCAGTTCTTC. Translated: CASGGALYNEQFF.